This entry concerns a single T cell receptor (beta chain). Its antigen is still unknown. No qualities accompany the bases; no much larger clone lies one base away. At the junction V is shortened by 2 bases and J by 5 bases, with 15 bases in between. The CDR3, from cysteine to phenylalanine, totals 15 residues. The DNA shown is the 45-base CDR3, in frame from base 1. The germline V gene gives CDR1 as MGHDK and CDR2 as SYGVNS. Another Seattle source contributed samples from volunteer blood donors who had recovered from COVID-19. Whole blood was collected in K2EDTA tubes by collaborating institutions according to the institutions' own protocols. For TCRbeta analysis, collaborators shipped samples as frozen whole blood, isolated PBMCs, or DNA extracted from either of those sample types. This entry is derived from a study of blood T cell repertoires in COVID-19 (dated by TCRdb to the early 2020s). Background on the whole study: Collaborator samples came from the United States, Italy and Spain and covered acute and convalescent phases of COVID-19. Where available, HLA class I and class II types were obtained from metadata supplied by the sample provider rather than from assay-based typing. A de-identified subject ID, COVID-19 status, age in years and sex were almost always included in the sample metadata. Subjects who had been exposed to COVID-19, were actively infected with it, or had recovered from it provided the deeply sampled blood TCRbeta repertoires that made up the dataset. The repertoires were made available in a free public database intended to serve as a resource for research on the immune response to SARS-CoV-2. The prospective study material was composed of cDNA or gDNA derived from T cells, B-cell-depleted T cells, or PBMCs. Samples came from the ongoing ImmuneRACE study (first 160 participants) plus 1,254 subjects from 6 global collaborators.

TCRbeta CDR3 regions were amplified from genomic DNA by means of the immunoSEQ Assay, a bias-controlled multiplex PCR. From the authors' description of their analysis: Within the assay, amplification of reference gene primers was used to estimate how many nucleated cells each sample contained. Sequence reads were collapsed and filtered to measure the absolute abundance of every unique TCRbeta CDR3 rearrangement. For each sample, productive Simpson clonality was calculated as the square root of Simpson's diversity index across productive rearrangements. This immuneACCESS table, as held by TCRdb, lists in-frame sequences with V and J called but not all clones. Of the missing ones, under half trace to an unresolved V gene in checked studies; the others have no known cause. The DNA was the basis for D and trimming; V, J and clone size are from that table. The sample table contains some 130,000 clones; only one count was recorded for almost 80% of them. Of the sample, 10% to 11% is held by the ten largest clones.

What the authors observed across the whole study: Clinical and demographic metadata were provided uncurated, with the amount varying by source and participant.

The sequence is built from TRBV25-1 and TRBJ1-1; no confident D gene assignment can be made. The sequenced material came from peripheral blood. The sequence was obtained from a man in his fifties or sixties who had recovered from COVID-19. The CDR3 loop reads CASSEDRVPWTEAFF. The DNA sequence is TGTGCCAGCAGTGAAGACCGGGTCCCGTGGACTGAAGCTTTCTTT.